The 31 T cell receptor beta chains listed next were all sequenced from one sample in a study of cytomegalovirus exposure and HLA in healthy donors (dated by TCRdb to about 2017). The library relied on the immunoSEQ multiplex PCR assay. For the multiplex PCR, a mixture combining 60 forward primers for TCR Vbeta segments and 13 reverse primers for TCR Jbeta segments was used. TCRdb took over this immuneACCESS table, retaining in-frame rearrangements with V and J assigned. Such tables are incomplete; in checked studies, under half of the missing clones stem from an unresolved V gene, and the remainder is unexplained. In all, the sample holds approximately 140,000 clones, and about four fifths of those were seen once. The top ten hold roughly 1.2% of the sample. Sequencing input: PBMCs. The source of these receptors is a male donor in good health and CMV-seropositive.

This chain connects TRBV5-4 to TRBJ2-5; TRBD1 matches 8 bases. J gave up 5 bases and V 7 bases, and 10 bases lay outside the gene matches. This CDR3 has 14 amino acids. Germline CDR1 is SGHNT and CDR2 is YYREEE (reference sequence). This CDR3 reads CASGRQGQVETQYF. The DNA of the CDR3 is TGTGCCAGCGGACGACAGGGGCAGGTCGAGACCCAGTACTTC.

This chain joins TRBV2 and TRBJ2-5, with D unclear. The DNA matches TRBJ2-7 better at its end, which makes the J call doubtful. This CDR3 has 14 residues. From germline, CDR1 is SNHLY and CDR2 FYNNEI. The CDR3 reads CASTAFPSISEQYF. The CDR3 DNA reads TGTGCCAGCACCGCATTTCCCTCCATCTCCGAGCAGTACTTC.

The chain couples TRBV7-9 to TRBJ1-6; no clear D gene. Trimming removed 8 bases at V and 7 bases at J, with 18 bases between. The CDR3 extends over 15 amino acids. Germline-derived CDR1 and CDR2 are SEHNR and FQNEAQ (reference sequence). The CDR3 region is CASAGSGAFNSPLHF. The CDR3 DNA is TGTGCCAGCGCGGGTTCAGGAGCATTCAATTCACCCCTCCACTTT.

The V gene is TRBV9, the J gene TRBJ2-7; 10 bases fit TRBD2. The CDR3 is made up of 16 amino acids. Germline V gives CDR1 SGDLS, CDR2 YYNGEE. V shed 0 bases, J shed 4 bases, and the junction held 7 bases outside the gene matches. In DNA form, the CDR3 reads TGTGCCAGCAGCGTAGAAGGGACTAGCGACGGGTACGAGCAGTACTTC. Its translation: CASSVEGTSDGYEQYF.

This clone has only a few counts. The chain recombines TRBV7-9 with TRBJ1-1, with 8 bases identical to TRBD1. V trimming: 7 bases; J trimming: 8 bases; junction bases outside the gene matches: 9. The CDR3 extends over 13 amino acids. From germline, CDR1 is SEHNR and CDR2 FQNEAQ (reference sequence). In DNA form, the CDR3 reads TGTGCCAGCAATAAACAGGACAGGGAAGAAGCTTTCTTT. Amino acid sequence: CASNKQDREEAFF.

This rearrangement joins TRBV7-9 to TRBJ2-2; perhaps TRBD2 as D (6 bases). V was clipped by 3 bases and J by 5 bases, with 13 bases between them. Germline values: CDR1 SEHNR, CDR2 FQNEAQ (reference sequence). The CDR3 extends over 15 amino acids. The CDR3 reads CASSFLAEGTGELFF. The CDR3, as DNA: TGTGCCAGCAGCTTTCTCGCGGAGGGGACCGGGGAGCTGTTTTTT.

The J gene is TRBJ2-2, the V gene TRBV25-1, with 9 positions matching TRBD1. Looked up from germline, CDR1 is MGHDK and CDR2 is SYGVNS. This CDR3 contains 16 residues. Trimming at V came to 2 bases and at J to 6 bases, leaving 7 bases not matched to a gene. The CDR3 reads CASSEPGQGGSGELFF. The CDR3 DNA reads TGTGCCAGCAGTGAACCGGGACAGGGAGGCTCCGGGGAGCTGTTTTTT.

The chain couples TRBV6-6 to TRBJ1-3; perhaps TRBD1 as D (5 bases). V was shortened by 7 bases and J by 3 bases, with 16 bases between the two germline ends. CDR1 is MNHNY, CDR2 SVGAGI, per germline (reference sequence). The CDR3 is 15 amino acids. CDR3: CASTHGGGNGNTIYF. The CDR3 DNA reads TGTGCCAGCACCCATGGGGGAGGGAATGGAAACACCATATATTTT.

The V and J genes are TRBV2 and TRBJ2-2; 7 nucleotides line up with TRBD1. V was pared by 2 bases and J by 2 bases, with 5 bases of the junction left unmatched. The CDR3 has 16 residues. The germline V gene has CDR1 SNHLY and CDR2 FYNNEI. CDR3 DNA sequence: TGTGCCAGCAGTGAAATTGGGACAGTCAACACCGGGGAGCTGTTTTTT. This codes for CASSEIGTVNTGELFF.

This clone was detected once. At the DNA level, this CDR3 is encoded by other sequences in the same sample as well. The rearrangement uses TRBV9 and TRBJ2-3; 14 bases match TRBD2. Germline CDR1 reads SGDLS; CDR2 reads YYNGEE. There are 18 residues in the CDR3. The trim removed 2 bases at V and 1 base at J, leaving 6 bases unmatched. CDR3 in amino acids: CASSVNPGLAGGTDTQYF. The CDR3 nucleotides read TGTGCCAGCAGCGTGAACCCGGGACTAGCGGGGGGCACAGATACGCAGTATTTT.

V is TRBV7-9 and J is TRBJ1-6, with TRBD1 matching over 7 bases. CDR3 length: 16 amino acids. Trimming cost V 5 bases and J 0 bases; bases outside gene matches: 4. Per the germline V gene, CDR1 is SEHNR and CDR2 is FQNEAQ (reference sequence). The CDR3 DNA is TGTGCCAGCAGCCCCCGGGACAGCTCCTATAATTCACCCCTCCACTTT. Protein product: CASSPRDSSYNSPLHF.

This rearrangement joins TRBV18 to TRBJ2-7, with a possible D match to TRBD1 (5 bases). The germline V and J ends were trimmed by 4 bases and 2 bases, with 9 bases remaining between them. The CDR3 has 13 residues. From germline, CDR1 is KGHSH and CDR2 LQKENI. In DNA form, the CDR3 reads TGTGCCAGCTCACTTCAGGGCCCCTACGAGCAGTACTTC. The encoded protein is CASSLQGPYEQYF.

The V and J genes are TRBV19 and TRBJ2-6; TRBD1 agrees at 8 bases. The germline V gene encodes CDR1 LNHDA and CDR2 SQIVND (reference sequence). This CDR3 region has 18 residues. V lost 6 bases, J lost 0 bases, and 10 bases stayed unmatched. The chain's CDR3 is CASRTGGGPFSGANVLTF. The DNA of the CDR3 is TGTGCCAGTAGAACAGGGGGAGGCCCCTTCTCTGGGGCCAACGTCCTGACTTTC.

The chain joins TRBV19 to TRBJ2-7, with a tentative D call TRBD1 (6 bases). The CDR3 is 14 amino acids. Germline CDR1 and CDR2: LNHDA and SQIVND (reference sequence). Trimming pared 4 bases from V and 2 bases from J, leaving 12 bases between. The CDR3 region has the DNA TGTGCCAGTAGTACTCAGGGGCGAACCTACGAGCAGTACTTC. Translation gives CASSTQGRTYEQYF.

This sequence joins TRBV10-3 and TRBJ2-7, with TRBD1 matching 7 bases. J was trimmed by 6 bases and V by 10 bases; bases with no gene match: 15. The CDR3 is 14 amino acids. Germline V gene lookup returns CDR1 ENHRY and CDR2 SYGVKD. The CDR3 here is CASVETGSGAEQYF. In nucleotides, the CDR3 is TGTGCCAGCGTTGAGACAGGGTCGGGCGCCGAGCAGTACTTC.

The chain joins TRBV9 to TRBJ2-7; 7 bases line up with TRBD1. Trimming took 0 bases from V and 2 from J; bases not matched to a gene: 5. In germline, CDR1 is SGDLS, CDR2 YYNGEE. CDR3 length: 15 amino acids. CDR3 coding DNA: TGTGCCAGCAGCGTAGGCCCGGGACAGACCTACGAGCAGTACTTC. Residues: CASSVGPGQTYEQYF.

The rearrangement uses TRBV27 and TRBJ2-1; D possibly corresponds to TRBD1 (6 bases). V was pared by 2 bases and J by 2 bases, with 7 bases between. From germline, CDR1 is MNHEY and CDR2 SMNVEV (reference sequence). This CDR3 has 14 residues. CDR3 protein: CASSLPGAYNEQFF. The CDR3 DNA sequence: TGTGCCAGCAGTTTACCAGGGGCCTACAATGAGCAGTTCTTC.

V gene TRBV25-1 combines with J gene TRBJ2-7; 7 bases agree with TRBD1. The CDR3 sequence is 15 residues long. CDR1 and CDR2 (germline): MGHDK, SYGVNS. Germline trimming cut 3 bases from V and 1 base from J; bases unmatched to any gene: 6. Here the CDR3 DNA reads TGTGCCAGCAGTGACCCCGGACAGGAATCCTACGAGCAGTACTTC. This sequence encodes CASSDPGQESYEQYF.

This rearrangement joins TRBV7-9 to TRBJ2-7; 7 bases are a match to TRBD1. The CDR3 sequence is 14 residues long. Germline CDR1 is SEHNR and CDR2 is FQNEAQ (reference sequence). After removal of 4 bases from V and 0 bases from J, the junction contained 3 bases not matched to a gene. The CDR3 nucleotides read TGTGCCAGCAGCTGGGACAGCTTCTCCTACGAGCAGTACTTC. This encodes CASSWDSFSYEQYF.

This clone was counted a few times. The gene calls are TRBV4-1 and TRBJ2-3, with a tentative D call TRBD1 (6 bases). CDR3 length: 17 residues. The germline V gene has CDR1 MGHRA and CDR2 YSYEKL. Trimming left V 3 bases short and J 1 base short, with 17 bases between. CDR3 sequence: CASSQSLGGGGTDTQYF. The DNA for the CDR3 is TGCGCCAGCAGCCAGTCATTAGGGGGTGGGGGCACAGATACGCAGTATTTT.

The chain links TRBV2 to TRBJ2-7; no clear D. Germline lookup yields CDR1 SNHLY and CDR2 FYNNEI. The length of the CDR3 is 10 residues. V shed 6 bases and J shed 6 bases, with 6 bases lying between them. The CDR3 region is CASRASEQYF. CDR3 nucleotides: TGTGCCAGCAGGGCCTCCGAGCAGTACTTC.

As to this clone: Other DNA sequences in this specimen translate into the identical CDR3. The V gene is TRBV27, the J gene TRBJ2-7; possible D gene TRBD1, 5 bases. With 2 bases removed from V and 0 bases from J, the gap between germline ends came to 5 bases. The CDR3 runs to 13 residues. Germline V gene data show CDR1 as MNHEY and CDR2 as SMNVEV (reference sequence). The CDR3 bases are TGTGCCAGCAGTTTAAGGGGCTCCTACGAGCAGTACTTC. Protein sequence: CASSLRGSYEQYF.

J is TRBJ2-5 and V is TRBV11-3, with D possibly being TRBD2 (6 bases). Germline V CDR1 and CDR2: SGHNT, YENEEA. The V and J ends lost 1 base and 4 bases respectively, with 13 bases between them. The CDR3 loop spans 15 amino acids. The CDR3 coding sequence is TGTGCCAGCAGCTTAGGGCAGGGAGGTGGAGAGACCCAGTACTTC. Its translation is CASSLGQGGGETQYF.

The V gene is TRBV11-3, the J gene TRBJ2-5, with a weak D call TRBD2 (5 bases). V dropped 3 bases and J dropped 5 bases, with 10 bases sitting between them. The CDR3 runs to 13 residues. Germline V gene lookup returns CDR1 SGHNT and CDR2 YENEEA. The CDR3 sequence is CASSFAGGETQYF. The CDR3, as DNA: TGTGCCAGCAGCTTCGCCGGCGGGGAGACCCAGTACTTC.

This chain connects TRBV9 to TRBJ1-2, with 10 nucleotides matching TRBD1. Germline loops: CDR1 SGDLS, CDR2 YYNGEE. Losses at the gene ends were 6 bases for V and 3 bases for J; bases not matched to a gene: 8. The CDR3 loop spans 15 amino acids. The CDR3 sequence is CASTRSGTGDYGYTF. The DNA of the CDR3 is TGTGCCAGCACCCGTAGCGGGACAGGGGACTATGGCTACACCTTC.

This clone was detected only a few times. The CDR3 region has the DNA TGTGCCAGCAGACGGGCTAGCGCTAACACAGATACGCAGTATTTT. Translating gives CASRRASANTDTQYF. The rearrangement uses TRBV2 and TRBJ2-3, with D perhaps TRBD2 (6 bases). Trimming took off 6 bases at V and 2 bases at J, with 15 bases between the two ends. In germline, CDR1 is SNHLY, CDR2 FYNNEI. The CDR3 length is 15 residues.

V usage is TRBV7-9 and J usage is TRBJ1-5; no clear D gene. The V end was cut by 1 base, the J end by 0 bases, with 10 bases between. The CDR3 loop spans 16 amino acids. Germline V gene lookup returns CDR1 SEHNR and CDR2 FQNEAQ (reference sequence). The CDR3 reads CASSLGYGDSNQPQHF. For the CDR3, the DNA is TGTGCCAGCAGCTTAGGGTACGGGGATAGCAATCAGCCCCAGCATTTT.

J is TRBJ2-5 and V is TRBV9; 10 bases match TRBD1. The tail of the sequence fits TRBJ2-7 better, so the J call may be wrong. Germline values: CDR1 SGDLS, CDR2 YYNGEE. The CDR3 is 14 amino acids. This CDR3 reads CASSPTGGSYEQYF. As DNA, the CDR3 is TGTGCCAGCAGCCCGACAGGGGGCTCGTACGAGCAGTACTTC.

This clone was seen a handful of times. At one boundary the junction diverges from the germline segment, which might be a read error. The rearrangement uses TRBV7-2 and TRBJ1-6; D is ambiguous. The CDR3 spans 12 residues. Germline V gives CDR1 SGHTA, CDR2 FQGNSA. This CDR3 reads CASSRDNSPLHF. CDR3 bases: TGTGCCAGCAGCCGGGATAACTCACCCCTCCACTTT. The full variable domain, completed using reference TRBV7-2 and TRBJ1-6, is GAGVSQSPSNKVTEKGKDVELRCDPISGHTALYWYRQSLGQGLEFLIYFQGNSAPDKSGLPSDRFSAERTGGSVSTLTIQRTQQEDSAVYLCASSRDNSPLHFGNGTRLTVT.

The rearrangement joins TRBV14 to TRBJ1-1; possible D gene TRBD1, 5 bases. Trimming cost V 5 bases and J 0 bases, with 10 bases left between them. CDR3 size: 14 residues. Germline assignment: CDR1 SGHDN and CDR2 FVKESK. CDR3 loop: CASSYGAMNTEAFF. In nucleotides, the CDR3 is TGTGCCAGCAGCTATGGGGCGATGAACACTGAAGCTTTCTTT. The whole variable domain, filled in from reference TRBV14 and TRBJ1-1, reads EAGVTQFPSHSVIEKGQTVTLRCDPISGHDNLYWYRRVMGKEIKFLLHFVKESKQDESGMPNNRFLAERTGGTYSTLKVQPAELEDSGVYFCASSYGAMNTEAFFGQGTRLTVV.

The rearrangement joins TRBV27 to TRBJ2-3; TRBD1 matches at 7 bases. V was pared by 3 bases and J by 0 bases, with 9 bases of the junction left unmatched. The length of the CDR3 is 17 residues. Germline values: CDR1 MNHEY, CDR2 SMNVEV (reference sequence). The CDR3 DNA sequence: TGTGCCAGCAGTTTGGGCAGACAGGGCCCAAGCACAGATACGCAGTATTTT. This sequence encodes CASSLGRQGPSTDTQYF.